This TCR beta chain was found in a study of blood T cells in healthy people across ages. Study-level information: With template switching, about one barcoded beta molecule was captured per two T cells.

This clonotype appeared many times. The antigen is unknown. General observations from the study: Long-lived donors exceeded aged donors in naive CD4+ cells and diversity.

A second PCR, run for about 6 to 12 cycles, used a sample-barcoded 5' primer plus a J-beta primer mix. Every sample produced at least 3 million CDR3-containing paired-end reads. TCRdb re-analysed the 5' RACE reads in MiXCR, keeping a single row per CDR3 protein. Altogether about 620,000 distinct CDR3 sequences are present, over 20% being singletons, with the ten largest covering around 3.4%. The CDR3 loop spans 16 amino acids. Germline assignment: CDR1 KGHSH and CDR2 LQKENI. Trimming took off 0 bases at V and 2 bases at J, with 13 bases between the two ends. The V gene is TRBV18, the J gene TRBJ2-5, with a possible D match to TRBD2 (6 bases). Input material: blood. The TCR was taken from a man in his 70s in good health. The CDR3 region is CASSPPRDPKQETQYF. DNA of the CDR3: TGTGCCAGCTCACCACCGCGGGACCCAAAACAAGAGACCCAGTACTTC.